This TCR beta chain came from a study of blood T cells in healthy people across ages. This clonotype has just a few counts. The study recruited healthy Caucasian donors from Russia who were aged roughly 6 to 95. Each sample used at least 6 million PBMCs. Extractions gave at least 5.5 micrograms of total RNA per sample. It was with a sample-barcoded 5' primer and a J-beta primer mix that a second PCR of about 6 to 12 cycles was run. Every individual sample yielded 2.5 million or more paired-end reads (each containing CDR3). TCRdb recomputed calls from the 5' RACE reads with MiXCR, one row per CDR3 protein. The sample gives roughly 1,700,000 distinct CDR3 sequences, roughly 28% of which show up once; more than 6% is in the top ten. V dropped 1 base and J dropped 4 bases, with 14 bases sitting between them. CDR3 length equals 16 residues. Looked up from germline, CDR1 is SGHNT and CDR2 is YENEEA.

The sequencing input was blood. J is TRBJ2-1 and V is TRBV11-3; D possibly corresponds to TRBD2 (6 bases). This TCR came from a woman in her 30s in good health. The CDR3 loop is CASSLGVAEIYNEQFF. CDR3 nucleotides: TGTGCCAGCAGCTTAGGGGTAGCGGAGATTTACAATGAGCAGTTCTTC.